These T cell receptor beta chains were read from a single sample in a study of blood T cell repertoires in COVID-19. Assay: immunoSEQ multiplex PCR; the TCRdb copy retains only in-frame clones and omits some. Of fewer than 200,000 clones in the sample, about 89% were seen once. Sequenced sample: peripheral blood. The receptors derive from a young man who had recovered from COVID-19. Each CDR3 is given with its conserved first and last residue. Each record gives: V gene, J gene, D gene, CDR3 DNA, CDR3 protein. D genes are given only for firm matches.

>TRBV24-1|TRBJ1-2|NA
TGTGCCACCAGTGATACAGTTTATGGCTACACCTTC
CATSDTVYGYTF
>TRBV28|TRBJ2-1|TRBD1
TGTGCCAGCAGTTTAGGGACAGGTCATTACAATGAGCAGTTCTTC
CASSLGTGHYNEQFF
>TRBV7-9|TRBJ2-7|NA
TGTGCCAGCAGCTTAGACCGGGACGAGCAGTACTTC
CASSLDRDEQYF
>TRBV6-1|TRBJ1-5|NA
TGTGCCAGCAGTGAAGAGACAGGCTATAGCAATCAGCCCCAGCATTTT
CASSEETGYSNQPQHF
>TRBV5-1|TRBJ1-2|NA
TGCGCCAGCGGGGGCGGAGGTACTAACTATGGCTACACCTTC
CASGGGGTNYGYTF
>TRBV6-5|TRBJ2-3|TRBD1
TGTGCCAGCAGTAGCCGGGACAGGGGTACAGATACGCAGTATTTT
CASSSRDRGTDTQYF
>TRBV2|TRBJ1-2|NA
TGTGCCAGCAGTTTGGGGCAGATTAACTATGGCTACACCTTC
CASSLGQINYGYTF
>TRBV10-3|TRBJ2-2|TRBD2
TGTGCCGCCCTACAAGCGGGAGGATTCACCGGGGAGCTGTTTTTT
CAALQAGGFTGELFF
>TRBV7-2|TRBJ2-7|NA
TGTGCCAGCAGCTTCGCGGACACCCTGTACGAGCAGTACTTC
CASSFADTLYEQYF
>TRBV4-1|TRBJ2-1|TRBD2
TGCGCCAGCAGCCAAGGGGGGGGAGGGATCGGGCAGTTCTTC
CASSQGGGGIGQFF
>TRBV6-2/TRBV6-3|TRBJ1-2|NA
TGTGCCAGCAGTACAGCCCGCGGGGGAATTCTAGGTGGCTACACCTTC
CASSTARGGILGGYTF
>TRBV19|TRBJ2-7|TRBD1
TGTGCCAGTAGTCCTGGGACAGGCCGCTCCTACGAGCAGTACTTC
CASSPGTGRSYEQYF
>TRBV7-2|TRBJ2-7|NA
TGTGCCAGCAGCCCAGACAGTGGGGACTCCTACGAGCAGTACTTC
CASSPDSGDSYEQYF
>TRBV7-2|TRBJ1-5|NA
TGTGCCAGCAGCTTAGAAGCCAATCAGCCCCAGCATTTT
CASSLEANQPQHF
>TRBV19|TRBJ2-7|TRBD1
TGTGCCAGTAGTATTTCCGGGACAGCACTCTACGAGCAGTACTTC
CASSISGTALYEQYF
>TRBV7-2|TRBJ1-1|NA
TGTGCCAGCAGCTTCAGGGGACGTGAAGCTTTCTTT
CASSFRGREAFF
>TRBV9|TRBJ2-5|TRBD2
TGTGCCAGCAGCACTAGCGGGAGGCCCCAAGAGACCCAGTACTTC
CASSTSGRPQETQYF